This T cell receptor (beta chain) was sequenced in a study of cytomegalovirus exposure and HLA in healthy donors. On this clone: Its specificity is not known.

This PCR relied on a set of 60 Vbeta primers and 13 Jbeta primers. Measured with immunoSEQ multiplex PCR; TCRdb has only the in-frame clones, and not every one. Here the sample spans tens of thousands of clones, around 80% being singletons. General study results and limits: In a later analysis, HLA-associated TCR beta chains were more clonally expanded than equally common others.

The CDR3 is made up of 13 amino acids. The junction had 4 bases not matched to a gene; V was cut back by 5 bases and J by 4 bases. Germline V lookup: CDR1 MNHNY, CDR2 SVGAGI (reference sequence). The chain couples TRBV6-6 to TRBJ1-1; 7 positions agree with TRBD1. The TCR sequence derives from a male donor in good health and CMV-seronegative. Sequenced material: PBMCs. CDR3 region: CASSGQASTEAFF. The CDR3 DNA sequence: TGTGCCAGCAGTGGACAGGCGAGCACTGAAGCTTTCTTT.